This T cell receptor (beta chain) appears in the sequencing data of a study of monozygotic twins with inflammatory bowel disease. A remark on this clonotype: Its antigen is still unknown.

The total RNA came straight from whole blood, and T cells were not sorted beforehand. CDR1 and CDR2 (germline): MDHEN, SYDVKM. The CDR3 totals 18 residues. Samples each yielded cDNA through eight separate reactions. TCRdb re-analyzed the 5' RACE reads; it lists each CDR3 protein once, without DNA. The sample yields roughly 330,000 distinct CDR3 sequences, of which the top ten take up 2% to 2.5%. General study points: Inverse Simpson values showed less TCRbeta diversity in IBD patients than in their healthy co-twins.

V and J are TRBV28 and TRBJ2-4; TCRdb's D gene call, TRBD1, goes unchecked for lack of DNA. The receptor was derived from a human donor with ulcerative colitis or Crohn's disease, or a healthy co-twin of an affected twin (not recorded which). The sequenced material came from blood. The CDR3 loop reads CASRQHNGGGVAKNMQYF. The variable domain in full, with the rest retrieved from reference TRBV28 and TRBJ2-4, is DVKVTQSSRYLVKRTGEKVFLECVQDMDHENMFWYRQDPGLGLRLIYFSYDVKMKEKGDIPEGYSVSREKKERFSLILESASTNQTSMYLCASRQHNGGGVAKNMQYFGAGTRLSVL.